This T cell receptor (beta chain) stems from a study of control samples from healthy donors and cancer patients. Germline CDR1 is SGDLS and CDR2 is YYNGEE. V dropped 0 bases and J dropped 3; count of bases not matched to a gene: 3. The CDR3 loop spans 16 amino acids. The method was immunoSEQ multiplex PCR; TCRdb's version includes in-frame clones alone and lacks a portion of them. The sample comprises approximately 160,000 clones, approximately 90% of which are singletons, and 0.68% rests with the top ten. What was sequenced was blood. This sequence joins TRBV9 and TRBJ2-2; 9 bases map to TRBD1. The receptor was derived from a woman in her 30s in good health. CDR3 nucleotide sequence: TGTGCCAGCAGCGTAGGGGGACAGGGCCACACCGGGGAGCTGTTTTTT. It codes for CASSVGGQGHTGELFF.